This T cell receptor (beta chain) appears in the sequencing data of a study of T cells in Graves' hyperthyroidism and ophthalmopathy. Together with thyroid ultrasound, orbital computed tomography, serum thyroxine and TRAb, clinical symptoms were used for diagnoses. V lost 3 bases, J lost 1 base, and 6 bases stayed unmatched. This CDR3 region has 16 residues. Amplification of TCR beta CDR3 regions used RNA as the template. The HTBI primer set drove a first-round RT-PCR of the TCR CDR3. TCRdb fed the multiplex PCR reads into MiXCR, producing one record per CDR3 protein. The sample gives about 250,000 distinct CDR3 sequences, about 20% of which show up once; roughly 60% is in the top ten. This clonotype was seen repeatedly, ten times or more.

Sequenced sample: blood. This chain uses TRBV12-3 or TRBV12-4 with TRBJ2-1, with 7 bases fitting TRBD2. The receptor was isolated from a man aged 25 to 45 with Graves' ophthalmopathy. The CDR3 bases are TGTGCCAGCAGTTTCGCGGGAGTAGGGTCCTACAATGAGCAGTTCTTC. It encodes CASSFAGVGSYNEQFF.